This T cell receptor beta chain derives from a study of blood T cell repertoires in COVID-19 (dated by TCRdb to about 2020). Background on the whole study: Samples from collaborators originated in the United States, Italy and Spain and spanned both the acute and convalescent phases of COVID-19. The material from the prospective study consisted of cDNA or gDNA derived from T cells, B-cell-depleted T cells, or PBMCs. Deeply sampled blood TCRbeta repertoires from subjects exposed to, actively infected with, or recovered from COVID-19 were included in the dataset. The repertoires were released in a freely available public database meant as a resource for research on the immune response to SARS-CoV-2. The samples were drawn from two sources: the first 160 participants of the ongoing ImmuneRACE study, and 1,254 subjects contributed by 6 global collaborators. Sample metadata almost always included a de-identified subject ID, COVID-19 status, age in years and sex. Where available, HLA class I and class II types were taken from metadata supplied by the sample provider and were not determined by assay-based typing. Paper-wide results and their limitations: How much clinical and demographic metadata was included differed by source and by participant, and the metadata was provided uncurated.

Concerning this clone: The target of this receptor is not known. Base qualities are not at hand, and no much larger clone is one base apart.

Collaborating institutions collected whole blood in K2EDTA tubes following their own protocols. For TCRbeta analysis, collaborator samples were shipped as frozen whole blood, as isolated PBMCs, or as DNA extracted from either sample type. Including cysteine and phenylalanine, the CDR3 has 14 amino acids. Only the CDR3 DNA is retained, 42 bases long and in frame from the first base. V loses 6 bases of germline sequence and J loses 0 bases, and the interval between the two ends is 11 bases. CDR1 and CDR2 (KGHSH, LQKENI) derive from the germline V gene. The immunoSEQ Assay, a bias-controlled multiplex PCR, was used to amplify TCRbeta CDR3 regions from genomic DNA. Concerning the study's data processing: The number of nucleated cells in each sample was estimated from the amplification of reference gene primers within the assay. To quantify the absolute abundance of each unique TCRbeta CDR3 rearrangement, sequence reads were collapsed and filtered. For each sample, productive Simpson clonality was calculated by taking the square root of Simpson's diversity index across productive rearrangements. Not all clones reach the TCRdb copy of this immuneACCESS table, which keeps in-frame sequences only. Checked studies attribute under half of the gap to unresolved V genes and leave the rest unexplained. D and trimming were read from the DNA, whereas the V and J calls and clone size are those reported in that table. The sample table holds about 140,000 clones, of which just under 90% were seen once. Jointly, the top ten make up roughly 11% of the sample.

The chain couples TRBV18 to TRBJ1-2; TRBD1 is possibly the D segment (5 matching bases). Sequencing was done on a sample of peripheral blood. The clonotype was recovered from a woman aged 80 or over with acute or convalescent COVID-19. The CDR3 sequence is CASSLQTANYGYTF. The bases read TGTGCCAGCTCGCTCCAGACAGCTAACTATGGCTACACCTTC.